These T cell receptor beta chains were read from a single sample in a study of T cell responses to AZD1222 COVID-19 vaccine. The repertoire was sequenced with immunoSEQ multiplex PCR; TCRdb's copy has only in-frame clones and lacks some. The profile shows about 74,000 clones, roughly 85% of them singletons. The sample here was peripheral blood, taken on day 0 of AZD1222 vaccination. These receptors originate from an adult in good health. Both conserved end residues are part of each CDR3. The D gene is left open where the match is weak. Size is omitted from some rows. Given values are once, few, many or a class for expanded clones.

DNA: TGTGCCAGCAGCTTAGACGGGACTAGCGGTACCTACGAGCAGTACTTC; CDR3: CASSLDGTSGTYEQYF; J: TRBJ2-7; size: NA; V: TRBV7-2; D: TRBD2
DNA: TGTGCCAGCAGCCTAGGAGACGGTACTGAAGCTTTCTTT; CDR3: CASSLGDGTEAFF; J: TRBJ1-1; size: NA; V: TRBV5-5; D: NA
DNA: TGCAGCGTTGAGCGACGGCTGAACACTGAAGCTTTCTTT; CDR3: CSVERRLNTEAFF; J: TRBJ1-1; size: NA; V: TRBV29-1; D: NA
DNA: TGTGCCAGCAGTTTAAGTCAAGGAGGGCAGTTCTTC; CDR3: CASSLSQGGQFF; J: TRBJ2-1; size: NA; V: TRBV12-3/TRBV12-4; D: NA
DNA: TGTGCCAGCAGCTTCGGACTAGCGGGGGGCTCCTACAATGAGCAGTTCTTC; CDR3: CASSFGLAGGSYNEQFF; J: TRBJ2-1; size: NA; V: TRBV11-3; D: TRBD2
DNA: TGTGCCAGCAGCTTAGTTGGGGGCCAGAGCTCCTACAATGAGCAGTTCTTC; CDR3: CASSLVGGQSSYNEQFF; J: TRBJ2-1; size: NA; V: TRBV7-6; D: NA
DNA: TGTGCCAGCAGCTTGGGGACAGGGGGCGCAAACGAAAAACTGTTTTTT; CDR3: CASSLGTGGANEKLFF; J: TRBJ1-4; size: NA; V: TRBV5-6; D: TRBD1
DNA: TGTGCCAGCTCACCACTCCTTAACACTGAAGCTTTCTTT; CDR3: CASSPLLNTEAFF; J: TRBJ1-1; size: NA; V: TRBV18; D: NA
DNA: TGTGCCAGTAGTATGGGGAGTTGGGAGCTGTTTTTT; CDR3: CASSMGSWELFF; J: TRBJ2-2; size: NA; V: TRBV19; D: NA
DNA: TGTGCCAGCAGTGAACTTGGAGGAGAAGTGGGCACTGAAGCTTTCTTT; CDR3: CASSELGGEVGTEAFF; J: TRBJ1-1; size: NA; V: TRBV2; D: NA
DNA: TGCGCCAGCAGTGAGGATGGGACAGAAAATCAGCCCCAGCATTTT; CDR3: CASSEDGTENQPQHF; J: TRBJ1-5; size: NA; V: TRBV10-2; D: TRBD1
DNA: TGCAGCGCCGCGACAGGGTTAAGGCAAGAGACCCAGTACTTC; CDR3: CSAATGLRQETQYF; J: TRBJ2-5; size: NA; V: TRBV29-1; D: TRBD1
DNA: TGTGCCAGCAGCCCACGACCGGGACAGGGCTACGAGCAGTACTTC; CDR3: CASSPRPGQGYEQYF; J: TRBJ2-7; size: NA; V: TRBV14; D: TRBD1
DNA: TGTGCCTGGAGTGAGGGAGATGGATATCAGCCCCAGCATTTT; CDR3: CAWSEGDGYQPQHF; J: TRBJ1-5; size: NA; V: TRBV30; D: NA
DNA: TGTGCCAGCTCACCCTCTCAGACTTCTGGCTACACCTTC; CDR3: CASSPSQTSGYTF; J: TRBJ1-2; size: NA; V: TRBV18; D: NA
DNA: TGTGCCAGCTCAAAACCGGGACATAATGGGGTAGACACTGAAGCTTTCTTT; CDR3: CASSKPGHNGVDTEAFF; J: TRBJ1-1; size: NA; V: TRBV28; D: NA
DNA: TGTGCCAGCAACACAGGGATGAACACCGGGGAGCTGTTTTTT; CDR3: CASNTGMNTGELFF; J: TRBJ2-2; size: NA; V: TRBV2; D: NA
DNA: TGTGCCAGCACTACGACGGTGCTCTCTGGAAACACCATATATTTT; CDR3: CASTTTVLSGNTIYF; J: TRBJ1-3; size: once; V: TRBV11-2; D: NA
DNA: TGTGCCAGCACACAGGGGGCAAGTCAGCCCCAGCATTTT; CDR3: CASTQGASQPQHF; J: TRBJ1-5; size: few; V: TRBV6-5; D: TRBD1
DNA: TGTGCCAGCAGTGAGGGACCGGCAGATACGCAGTATTTT; CDR3: CASSEGPADTQYF; J: TRBJ2-3; size: NA; V: TRBV6-1; D: NA
DNA: TGTGCCAGCACCCTAGGCGTTTCTCACTATGGCTACACCTTC; CDR3: CASTLGVSHYGYTF; J: TRBJ1-2; size: NA; V: TRBV28; D: NA
DNA: TGTGCCAGCAGCCAAGGTCGCTCCTACAATGAGCAGTTCTTC; CDR3: CASSQGRSYNEQFF; J: TRBJ2-1; size: NA; V: TRBV4-2; D: NA
DNA: TGTGCCAGCAGCGTAGCGGGGGCGAACACCGGGGAGCTGTTTTTT; CDR3: CASSVAGANTGELFF; J: TRBJ2-2; size: once; V: TRBV9; D: NA
DNA: TGTGCCAGCAGCCAATCTATCGAAGAGGCGAGCGAGCAGTACTTC; CDR3: CASSQSIEEASEQYF; J: TRBJ2-7; size: NA; V: TRBV16; D: NA
DNA: TGTGCCAGCAGCTTAGGGGGGAGGTCCTACAATGAGCAGTTCTTC; CDR3: CASSLGGRSYNEQFF; J: TRBJ2-1; size: NA; V: TRBV7-2; D: NA
DNA: TGTGCCAGCAGTTCCCCCCCCGGGCTAACGGGCAATGAGCAGTTCTTC; CDR3: CASSSPPGLTGNEQFF; J: TRBJ2-1; size: NA; V: TRBV28; D: NA
DNA: TGTGCCAGCAGCGTGCAGGAGGGAGGCTACACCTTC; CDR3: CASSVQEGGYTF; J: TRBJ1-2; size: NA; V: TRBV9; D: NA
DNA: TGTGCCAGTAGTTTCCAGAGGAACACTGAAGCTTTCTTT; CDR3: CASSFQRNTEAFF; J: TRBJ1-1; size: NA; V: TRBV19; D: NA
DNA: TGTGCCAGCAGCTTACGGACAGGGAACACTGAAGCTTTCTTT; CDR3: CASSLRTGNTEAFF; J: TRBJ1-1; size: NA; V: TRBV7-2; D: TRBD1
DNA: TGCGCCAGCAGTGAGTTAGGGGGAACCTACGAGCAGTACTTC; CDR3: CASSELGGTYEQYF; J: TRBJ2-7; size: NA; V: TRBV10-2; D: NA
DNA: TGTGCCAGCAGTTTTACAGGGTTACGTGAGCAGTTCTTC; CDR3: CASSFTGLREQFF; J: TRBJ2-1; size: NA; V: TRBV27; D: NA
DNA: TGTGCCAGCAGCTTTAACACCGGGGAGCTGTTTTTT; CDR3: CASSFNTGELFF; J: TRBJ2-2; size: NA; V: TRBV6-5; D: NA
DNA: TGTGCCAGCAGCTTAACTCTAGCGGGGGCCAATGAGCAGTTCTTC; CDR3: CASSLTLAGANEQFF; J: TRBJ2-1; size: NA; V: TRBV7-3; D: TRBD2
DNA: TGTGCCAGCAAAATAGGTATCAGTAGGGCGGGTGAGCAGTTCTTC; CDR3: CASKIGISRAGEQFF; J: TRBJ2-1; size: NA; V: TRBV2; D: NA
DNA: TGTGCCAGCAGTTTATCCGGGGGAACAGATACGCAGTATTTT; CDR3: CASSLSGGTDTQYF; J: TRBJ2-3; size: once; V: TRBV28; D: NA
DNA: TGTGCCAGCAGCCAGCGGGATCGGGCAGATACGCAGTATTTT; CDR3: CASSQRDRADTQYF; J: TRBJ2-3; size: NA; V: TRBV5-6; D: TRBD2
DNA: TGTGCCAGCAGCTTGGTTGAGGATAATGGCTACACCTTC; CDR3: CASSLVEDNGYTF; J: TRBJ1-2; size: few; V: TRBV5-6; D: NA
DNA: TGTGCCAGCAGCCCCCCCCGGGGTCGCACAGATACGCAGTATTTT; CDR3: CASSPPRGRTDTQYF; J: TRBJ2-3; size: NA; V: TRBV7-9; D: NA
DNA: TGTGCCAGCAGCCCCAATAGCGGGAGGGCCACAAATGAGCAGTTCTTC; CDR3: CASSPNSGRATNEQFF; J: TRBJ2-1; size: NA; V: TRBV7-6; D: TRBD2
DNA: TGTGCCAGCAGCGAGAGAGGGGGGGCTAAGGGTAATGAAAAACTGTTTTTT; CDR3: CASSERGGAKGNEKLFF; J: TRBJ1-4; size: NA; V: TRBV9; D: NA
DNA: TGTGCCACCAGTACCGGGACAACAAACTATGGCTACACCTTC; CDR3: CATSTGTTNYGYTF; J: TRBJ1-2; size: NA; V: TRBV15; D: NA
DNA: TGTGCCAGCACTCGGGACTCCTCCCGTGGCTACACCTTC; CDR3: CASTRDSSRGYTF; J: TRBJ1-2; size: NA; V: TRBV6-5; D: NA
DNA: TGTGCCAGCAGTCAACCGAGGGTAGGCAAAAACATTCAGTACTTC; CDR3: CASSQPRVGKNIQYF; J: TRBJ2-4; size: NA; V: TRBV7-9; D: NA
DNA: TGTGCCAGCAGCTTAGCGGGAGGTCCCATGAGCTCCTACAATGAGCAGTTCTTC; CDR3: CASSLAGGPMSSYNEQFF; J: TRBJ2-1; size: NA; V: TRBV7-3; D: TRBD2
DNA: TGTGCCAGCACCCTAGCGGGACGAAATGAGCAGTTCTTC; CDR3: CASTLAGRNEQFF; J: TRBJ2-1; size: NA; V: TRBV2; D: TRBD2
DNA: TGTGCCAGCAGTTACTGGGGGTCCGACGCTTCCTCACCCCTCCACTTT; CDR3: CASSYWGSDASSPLHF; J: TRBJ1-6; size: NA; V: TRBV6-5; D: NA
DNA: TGTGCCAGCAGTTCCGGGAGGTTATCAGGAGCTTTCTTT; CDR3: CASSSGRLSGAFF; J: TRBJ1-1; size: NA; V: TRBV28; D: NA
DNA: TGTGCCACCAATTTACCCGACAGGGCGAACACCGGGGAGCTGTTTTTT; CDR3: CATNLPDRANTGELFF; J: TRBJ2-2; size: NA; V: TRBV28; D: TRBD1
DNA: TGTGCCTGGAAAGGACAGGAGAATGAAAAACTGTTTTTT; CDR3: CAWKGQENEKLFF; J: TRBJ1-4; size: NA; V: TRBV30; D: TRBD1